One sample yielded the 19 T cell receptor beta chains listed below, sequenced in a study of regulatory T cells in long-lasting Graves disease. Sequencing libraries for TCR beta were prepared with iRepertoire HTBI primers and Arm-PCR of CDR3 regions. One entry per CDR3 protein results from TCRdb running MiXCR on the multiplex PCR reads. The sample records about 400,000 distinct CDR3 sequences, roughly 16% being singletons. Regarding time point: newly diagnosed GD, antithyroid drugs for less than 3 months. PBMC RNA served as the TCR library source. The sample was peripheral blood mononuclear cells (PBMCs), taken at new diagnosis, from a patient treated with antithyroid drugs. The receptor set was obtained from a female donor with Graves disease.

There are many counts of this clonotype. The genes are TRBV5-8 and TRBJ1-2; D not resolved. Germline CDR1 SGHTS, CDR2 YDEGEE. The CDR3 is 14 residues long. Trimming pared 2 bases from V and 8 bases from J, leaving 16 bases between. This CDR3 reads CASSFDTSYGGYTF. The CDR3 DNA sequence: TGTGCCAGCAGCTTTGATACCAGCTATGGCGGCTACACCTTC.

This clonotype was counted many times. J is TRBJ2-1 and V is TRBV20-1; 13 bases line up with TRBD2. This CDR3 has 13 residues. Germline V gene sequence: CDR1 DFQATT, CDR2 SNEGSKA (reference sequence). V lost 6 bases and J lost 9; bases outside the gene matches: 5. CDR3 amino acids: CSAGLAGAGEQFF. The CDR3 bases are TGCAGTGCCGGACTAGCGGGAGCTGGTGAGCAGTTCTTC.

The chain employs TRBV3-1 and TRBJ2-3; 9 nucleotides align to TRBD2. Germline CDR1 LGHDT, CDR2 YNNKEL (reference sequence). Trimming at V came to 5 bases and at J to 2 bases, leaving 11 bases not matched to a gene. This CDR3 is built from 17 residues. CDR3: CASSILAGISYTDTQYF. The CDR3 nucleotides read TGTGCCAGCAGCATCCTAGCGGGGATATCCTACACAGATACGCAGTATTTT.

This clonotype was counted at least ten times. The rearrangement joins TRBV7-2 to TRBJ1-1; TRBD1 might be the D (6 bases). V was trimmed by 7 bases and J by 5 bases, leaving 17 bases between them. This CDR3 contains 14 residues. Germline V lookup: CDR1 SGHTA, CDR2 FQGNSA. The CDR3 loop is CASNKNRVWTEAFF. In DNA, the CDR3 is TGTGCCAGCAACAAAAACAGGGTCTGGACTGAAGCTTTCTTT.

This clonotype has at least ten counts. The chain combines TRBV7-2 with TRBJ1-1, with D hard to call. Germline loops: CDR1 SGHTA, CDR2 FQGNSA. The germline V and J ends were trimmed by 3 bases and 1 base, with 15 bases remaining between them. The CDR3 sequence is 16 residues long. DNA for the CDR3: TGTGCCAGCAGCTTTGGAGGGCAGTCTCCGAACACTGAAGCTTTCTTT. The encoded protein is CASSFGGQSPNTEAFF.

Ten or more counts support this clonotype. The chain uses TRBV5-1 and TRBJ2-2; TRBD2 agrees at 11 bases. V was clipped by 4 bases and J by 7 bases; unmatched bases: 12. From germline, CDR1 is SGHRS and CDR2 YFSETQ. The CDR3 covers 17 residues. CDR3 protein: CASSPGGTSGYIGELFF. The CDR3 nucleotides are TGCGCCAGCAGCCCCGGAGGGACTAGCGGATATATCGGGGAGCTGTTTTTT. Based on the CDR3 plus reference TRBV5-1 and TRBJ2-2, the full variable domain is KAGVTQTPRYLIKTRGQQVTLSCSPISGHRSVSWYQQTPGQGLQFLFEYFSETQRNKGNFPGRFSGRQFSNSRSEMNVSTLELGDSALYLCASSPGGTSGYIGELFFGEGSRLTVL.

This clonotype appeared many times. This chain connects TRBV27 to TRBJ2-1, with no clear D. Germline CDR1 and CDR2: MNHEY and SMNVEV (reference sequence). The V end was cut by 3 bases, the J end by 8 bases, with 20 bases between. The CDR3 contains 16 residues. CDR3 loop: CASSFVGESNDHEQFF. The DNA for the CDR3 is TGTGCCAGCAGTTTTGTAGGAGAAAGTAATGACCATGAGCAGTTCTTC.

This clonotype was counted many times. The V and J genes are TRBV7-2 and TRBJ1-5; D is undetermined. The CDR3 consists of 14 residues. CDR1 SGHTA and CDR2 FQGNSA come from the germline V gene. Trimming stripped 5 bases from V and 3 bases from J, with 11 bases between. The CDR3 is CASSRVGSNQPQHF. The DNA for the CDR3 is TGTGCCAGCAGCCGGGTGGGGTCCAATCAGCCCCAGCATTTT.

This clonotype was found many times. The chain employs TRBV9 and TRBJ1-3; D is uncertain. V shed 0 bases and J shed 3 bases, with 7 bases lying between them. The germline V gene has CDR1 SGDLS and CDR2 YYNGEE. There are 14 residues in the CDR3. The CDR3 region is CASSVARVGNTIYF. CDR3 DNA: TGTGCCAGCAGCGTAGCTCGGGTTGGAAACACCATATATTTT.

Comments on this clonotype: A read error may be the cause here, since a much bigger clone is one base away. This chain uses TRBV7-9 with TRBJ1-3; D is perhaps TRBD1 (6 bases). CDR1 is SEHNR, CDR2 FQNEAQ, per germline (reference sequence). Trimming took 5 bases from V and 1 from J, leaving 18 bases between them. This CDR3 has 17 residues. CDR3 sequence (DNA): TGTGCCAGCAGCCCGAGGGGGGACCAACTTTCTGGAAACACCATATATTTT. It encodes CASSPRGDQLSGNTIYF.

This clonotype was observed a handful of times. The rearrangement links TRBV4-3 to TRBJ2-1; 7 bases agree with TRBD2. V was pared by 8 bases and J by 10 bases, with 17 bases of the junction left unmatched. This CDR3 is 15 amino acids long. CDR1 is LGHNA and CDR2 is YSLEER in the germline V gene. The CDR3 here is CASRRGSGTSGEQFF. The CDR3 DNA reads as TGCGCCAGCCGCCGAGGAAGCGGGACCAGTGGGGAGCAGTTCTTC.

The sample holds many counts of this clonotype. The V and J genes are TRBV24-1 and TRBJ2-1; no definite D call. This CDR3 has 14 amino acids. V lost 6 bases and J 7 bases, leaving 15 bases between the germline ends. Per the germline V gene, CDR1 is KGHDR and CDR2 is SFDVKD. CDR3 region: CATSLRPPTNEQFF. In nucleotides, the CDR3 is TGTGCCACCAGTCTTCGGCCCCCGACGAATGAGCAGTTCTTC.

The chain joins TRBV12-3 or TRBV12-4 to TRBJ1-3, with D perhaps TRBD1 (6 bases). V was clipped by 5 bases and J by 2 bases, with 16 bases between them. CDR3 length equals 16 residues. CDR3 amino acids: CASSPFGGPAGNTIYF. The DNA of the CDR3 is TGTGCCAGCAGTCCTTTCGGGGGGCCAGCTGGAAACACCATATATTTT.

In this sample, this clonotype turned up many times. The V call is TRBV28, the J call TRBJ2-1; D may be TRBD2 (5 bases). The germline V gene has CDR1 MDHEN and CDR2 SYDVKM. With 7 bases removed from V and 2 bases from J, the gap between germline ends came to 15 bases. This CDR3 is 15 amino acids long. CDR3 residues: CASTTPERAYNEQFF. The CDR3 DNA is TGTGCCAGCACCACACCCGAGAGGGCCTACAATGAGCAGTTCTTC.

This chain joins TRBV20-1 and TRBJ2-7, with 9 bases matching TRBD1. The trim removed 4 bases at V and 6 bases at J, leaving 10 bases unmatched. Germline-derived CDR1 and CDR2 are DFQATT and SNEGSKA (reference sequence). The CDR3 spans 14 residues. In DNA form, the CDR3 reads TGCAGTGCTATTCCGGGACAGGGAATCGCCGAGCAGTACTTC. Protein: CSAIPGQGIAEQYF.

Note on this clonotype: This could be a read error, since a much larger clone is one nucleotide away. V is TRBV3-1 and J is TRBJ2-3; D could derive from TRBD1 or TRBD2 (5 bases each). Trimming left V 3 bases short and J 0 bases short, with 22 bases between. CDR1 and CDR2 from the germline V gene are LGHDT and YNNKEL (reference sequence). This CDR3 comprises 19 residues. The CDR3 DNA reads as TGTGCCAGCAGCCACGGGGCTGACTGGGTCACTCCTAGCACAGATACGCAGTATTTT. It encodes CASSHGADWVTPSTDTQYF.

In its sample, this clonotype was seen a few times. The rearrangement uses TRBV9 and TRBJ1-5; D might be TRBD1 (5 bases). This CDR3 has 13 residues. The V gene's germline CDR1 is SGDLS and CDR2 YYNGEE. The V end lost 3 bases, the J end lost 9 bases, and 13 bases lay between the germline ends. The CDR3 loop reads CASSGGAQAPQHF. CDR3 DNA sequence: TGTGCCAGCAGCGGAGGGGCTCAGGCGCCCCAGCATTTT.

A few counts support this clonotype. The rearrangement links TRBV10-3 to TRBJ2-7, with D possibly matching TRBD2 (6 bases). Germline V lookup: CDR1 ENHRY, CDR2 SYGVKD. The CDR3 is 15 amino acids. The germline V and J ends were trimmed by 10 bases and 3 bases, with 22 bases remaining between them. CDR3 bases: TGTGCCACTGAGGCCGGGGACTCCGGGGACTACGAGCAGTACTTC. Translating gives CATEAGDSGDYEQYF.

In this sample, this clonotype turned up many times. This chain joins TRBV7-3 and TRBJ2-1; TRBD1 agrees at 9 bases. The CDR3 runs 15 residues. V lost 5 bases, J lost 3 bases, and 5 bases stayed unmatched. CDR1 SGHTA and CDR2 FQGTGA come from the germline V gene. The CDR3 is CASSPDRGGYNEQFF. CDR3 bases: TGTGCCAGCAGCCCGGACAGGGGAGGCTACAATGAGCAGTTCTTC.